In this sample, the clone carrying this TCR beta chain turned up a few times. Its specificity is not known. The germline CDR1 and CDR2 sequences are SGHNT and YYREEE (reference sequence). The CDR3 is 15 amino acids. The V and J ends lost 4 bases and 4 bases respectively, with 14 bases between them. The data are from a study of T cell repertoires in cytomegalovirus infection. As for the study in general: Both a matching HLA type and CMV infection were indicated by public TCR beta signatures.

TCRdb reanalysed the reads using MiXCR and keeps one entry per CDR3 protein. The table includes more than 150,000 distinct CDR3 sequences, approximately 20% detected once. Study outcomes and limitations: The ex vivo response showed dominance by HLA-C-restricted CMV-specific TCR beta clonotypes.

Sequencing was carried out using PBMCs. The clonotype comes from a human donor in good health (CMV status not recorded). Some clones in this sample may be carry-over from other donors' samples. The chain joins TRBV5-4 to TRBJ2-2; D may be TRBD1 or TRBD2 (5 bases each). CDR3: CASSTQARGTGELFF. The CDR3 bases are TGTGCCAGCAGCACACAGGCCCGGGGCACCGGGGAGCTGTTTTTT.